This T cell receptor beta chain was obtained from a study of blood T cell repertoires in COVID-19. Study-level information: Some COVID-19 samples were acute and others convalescent; all came from the United States, Italy and Spain. Sample material is recorded as cDNA or gDNA derived from T cells, B-cell-depleted T cells, or PBMCs.

In the study's own analysis: For nucleated cells, counts were estimated from reference gene primer amplification. The table came from immunoSEQ multiplex PCR; TCRdb's copy has only in-frame clones and leaves some out. Clone size and the V and J calls come from that table; the DNA yielded D and trimming. This sample has roughly 290,000 clones, with under 85% found just once. The CDR3 loop spans 17 amino acids. Enrolled during active infection, Seattle patients were then followed longitudinally. The chain joins TRBV21-1 to TRBJ2-6; TRBD1, the table's D call, was not compared with the DNA. TRBV21-1 is shown as a pseudogene. The specimen sequenced was peripheral blood. The source is a human donor with COVID-19, enrolled during active disease. The donor label of this sample is uncertain. The CDR3 loop reads CASSKGIVGGRANVLTF. CDR3 coding DNA: TGTGCCAGCAGCAAAGGCATTGTAGGGGGCAGGGCCAACGTCCTGACTTTC.